These 25 T cell receptor beta chains were all obtained from the same sample, sequenced in a study of cytomegalovirus exposure and HLA in healthy donors. 60 Vbeta and 13 Jbeta primers were used in PCR. Here immunoSEQ multiplex PCR was the method, and the copy in TCRdb shows in-frame clones only, minus some. The sample lists some 200,000 clones, approximately 70% occurring once. Sequenced: PBMCs. The receptors here all came from a man aged 35-49 years in good health and CMV-seropositive.

With regard to this clone: Its ends do not fully match the called genes, so a read error is possible. The J gene is TRBJ1-1, the V gene TRBV19; D not resolved. Germline CDR1 and CDR2: LNHDA and SQIVND (reference sequence). CDR3 length equals 15 residues. The CDR3 DNA sequence: TGTGCCAGTGGTATCAGAGGGCTGGTGAACACTGAAGCTTTCTTT. Translating gives CASGIRGLVNTEAFF.

This chain connects TRBV14 to TRBJ1-2; D is unclear. Germline values: CDR1 SGHDN, CDR2 FVKESK. This CDR3 has 13 residues. V lost 5 bases and J lost 1, with 8 bases in between. Here the CDR3 DNA reads TGTGCCAGCAGCTCGGTCCGTAACTATGGCTACACCTTC. It codes for CASSSVRNYGYTF.

A word on this clone: Other nucleotide sequences from this sample produce the same CDR3. The chain has TRBV6-1 and TRBJ1-5; 8 bases line up with TRBD1. CDR1 and CDR2 from the germline V gene are MNHNS and SASEGT. The CDR3 loop spans 18 amino acids. The junction had 14 bases not matched to a gene; V was cut back by 3 bases and J by 4 bases. The CDR3 region has the DNA TGTGCCAGCAGTGAGCCCCGGACAGGGATAGGGCCAAATCAGCCCCAGCATTTT. This encodes CASSEPRTGIGPNQPQHF.

CDR3 sequence reads: CASSVEDYHGADTQYF. The CDR3 DNA follows: TGTGCCAGCAGCGTAGAAGACTACCACGGGGCAGATACGCAGTATTTT. The chain is built from TRBV9 and TRBJ2-3, with a weak D call TRBD2 (5 bases). Germline-derived CDR1 and CDR2 are SGDLS and YYNGEE. The CDR3 is 16 amino acids. Trimming shortened V by 0 bases and J by 4 bases, and 15 bases separated the two germline ends.

The V gene is TRBV7-7, the J gene TRBJ2-3; TRBD1 agrees at 8 bases. The ends lost 5 bases at V and 6 bases at J; junction bases unmatched: 19. The CDR3 has 18 residues. Germline V gene data show CDR1 as SSHAT and CDR2 as FNYEAQ (reference sequence). Here the CDR3 DNA reads TGTGCCAGCAGCCTCCGCCCCGGGGCAGGGGGCAGAGGGGATACGCAGTATTTT. It translates to CASSLRPGAGGRGDTQYF.

This chain connects TRBV7-2 to TRBJ2-3; 9 bases align to TRBD2. Germline V gene sequence: CDR1 SGHTA, CDR2 FQGNSA. The CDR3 is 16 amino acids. J lost 1 base, V lost 5 bases, and 7 bases had no gene match. CDR3 DNA sequence: TGTGCCAGCAGCGTATCTAGCGGGGCCCGCACAGATACGCAGTATTTT. It is translated as CASSVSSGARTDTQYF.

This clone was counted a few times. J is TRBJ2-2 and V is TRBV7-2, with TRBD2 matching 8 bases. Per germline, CDR1 SGHTA and CDR2 FQGNSA. This CDR3 comprises 16 residues. The V segment lost 5 bases and the J segment 5 bases; nucleotides outside the gene matches: 10. The CDR3 here is CASSRRRGDGTGELFF. The CDR3, as DNA: TGTGCCAGCAGCCGACGGCGGGGGGATGGAACCGGGGAGCTGTTTTTT.

The genes are TRBV7-7 and TRBJ2-5; TRBD1 is a possible D gene (5 bases). Germline V CDR1 and CDR2: SSHAT, FNYEAQ (reference sequence). Between the trimmed V and J ends, which lost 5 bases and 1 base, there was a span of 14 bases. CDR3 length equals 15 residues. The CDR3 sequence is CASSVNGHRQETQYF. CDR3 sequence (DNA): TGTGCCAGCAGCGTCAATGGACATCGCCAAGAGACCCAGTACTTC.

The CDR3 is CASSPRSGGAAGELFF. In DNA form, the CDR3 reads TGTGCCAGCAGCCCTCGTAGCGGGGGGGCCGCCGGGGAGCTGTTTTTT. V usage is TRBV7-3 and J usage is TRBJ2-2; 11 bases map to TRBD2. The CDR3 contains 16 residues. Germline-derived CDR1 and CDR2 are SGHTA and FQGTGA. V gave up 5 bases and J gave up 6 bases; unmatched junction bases: 8.

This clone was seen a few times. V gene TRBV9 combines with J gene TRBJ1-2; a weak D match, TRBD1 (6 bases). Germline V gene data show CDR1 as SGDLS and CDR2 as YYNGEE. This CDR3 has 15 residues. V was pared by 3 bases and J by 0 bases, with 12 bases between. This CDR3 is CASSGEGEANYGYTF. In nucleotides, the CDR3 is TGTGCCAGCAGCGGAGAGGGGGAAGCTAACTATGGCTACACCTTC.

In its sample, this clone was seen a few times. The chain combines TRBV7-9 with TRBJ2-7; D call uncertain. V was cut by 6 bases and J by 6 bases, with 9 bases left in between. Germline CDR1 is SEHNR and CDR2 is FQNEAQ (reference sequence). The CDR3 contains 11 residues. CDR3 sequence: CASRARSEQYF. Here the CDR3 DNA reads TGTGCCAGCAGAGCCCGGAGCGAGCAGTACTTC.

The chain carries TRBV11-2 and TRBJ2-1, with D possibly TRBD2 on 7 matching bases. The CDR3 is 15 residues long. V was clipped by 1 base and J by 12 bases, with 19 bases between them. Germline-derived CDR1 and CDR2 are SGHAT and FQNNGV. CDR3 bases: TGTGCCAGCAGCTTAGGGGGGAGGGGGGATAGTGTGCAGTTCTTC. Translation gives CASSLGGRGDSVQFF.

V usage is TRBV7-9 and J usage is TRBJ1-5; no clear D. Germline V gene lookup returns CDR1 SEHNR and CDR2 FQNEAQ (reference sequence). This CDR3 is built from 16 residues. Trimming took 5 bases from V and 7 from J, leaving 21 bases between them. The DNA for the CDR3 is TGTGCCAGCAGCCCCGCGACTAGTGGTGGTCCGCAGCCCCAGCATTTT. Translated: CASSPATSGGPQPQHF.

The chain is built from TRBV5-1 and TRBJ2-7, with 9 bases that match TRBD1. CDR3 length equals 14 residues. The trim removed 4 bases at V and 7 bases at J, leaving 9 bases unmatched. Germline V gene sequence: CDR1 SGHRS, CDR2 YFSETQ. The CDR3 DNA reads as TGCGCCAGCAGCATGGGGACAGGGCCTTATGAGCAGTACTTC. It encodes CASSMGTGPYEQYF.

This clone was found a few times. The gene calls are TRBV5-1 and TRBJ2-3, with 8 bases that match TRBD1. The CDR3 length is 16 residues. Germline trimming cut 0 bases from V and 6 bases from J; bases unmatched to any gene: 9. Per the germline V gene, CDR1 is SGHRS and CDR2 is YFSETQ. The CDR3: CASSLVGTGPEDTQYF. Written as DNA, the CDR3 is TGCGCCAGCAGCTTGGTAGGGACAGGACCCGAGGATACGCAGTATTTT. The variable domain in full, completed from reference TRBV5-1 and TRBJ2-3, reads KAGVTQTPRYLIKTRGQQVTLSCSPISGHRSVSWYQQTPGQGLQFLFEYFSETQRNKGNFPGRFSGRQFSNSRSEMNVSTLELGDSALYLCASSLVGTGPEDTQYFGPGTRLTVL.

The chain carries TRBV15 and TRBJ1-5, with D tentatively TRBD1 (6 bases). CDR3 length: 15 residues. Per germline, CDR1 LNHNV and CDR2 YYDKDF (reference sequence). V was cut by 5 bases and J by 1 base, with 12 bases left in between. CDR3 residues: CATSQGRVSNQPQHF. The DNA of the CDR3 is TGTGCCACCAGCCAGGGGCGGGTAAGCAATCAGCCCCAGCATTTT.

This chain links TRBV6-1 with TRBJ1-2; D is uncertain. The CDR3 sequence is 15 residues long. From germline, CDR1 is MNHNS and CDR2 SASEGT. Deletions cut 7 bases from V and 1 base from J, with 16 bases between. The CDR3 sequence is CASNPFGGGNYGYTF. DNA for the CDR3: TGTGCCAGCAACCCTTTTGGCGGAGGTAACTATGGCTACACCTTC.

This clone was seen only a few times. The chain carries TRBV2 and TRBJ1-1; the D is unclear. Trimming removed 7 bases from V and 3 bases from J, with 18 bases in between. The germline V gene has CDR1 SNHLY and CDR2 FYNNEI. The length of the CDR3 is 15 residues. The DNA for the CDR3 is TGTGCCAGCACCCGAAGCGAAGAGGGTTACACTGAAGCTTTCTTT. Translated, it gives CASTRSEEGYTEAFF. Full variable domain (outside the CDR3, taken from reference TRBV2 and TRBJ1-1): EPEVTQTPSHQVTQMGQEVILRCVPISNHLYFYWYRQILGQKVEFLVSFYNNEISEKSEIFDDQFSVERPDGSNFTLKIRSTKLEDSAMYFCASTRSEEGYTEAFFGQGTRLTVV.

This clone was seen once. The junction differs from germline at one of its ends, possibly a read error. The chain couples TRBV7-9 to TRBJ1-1, with D possibly matching TRBD1 (6 bases). The CDR3 covers 14 residues. Germline assignment: CDR1 SEHNR and CDR2 FQNEAQ (reference sequence). This chain's CDR3 is CSSSPGQLNTEAFF. CDR3 DNA: TGTTCCAGCAGCCCTGGACAGCTGAACACTGAAGCTTTCTTT.

The CDR3 region has the DNA TGTGCCAGCTCACCAACTGGACAGCAAAATGAAAAACTGTTTTTT. It specifies CASSPTGQQNEKLFF. J is TRBJ1-4 and V is TRBV18, with D possibly matching TRBD1 (6 bases). Germline V gives CDR1 KGHSH, CDR2 LQKENI. CDR3 size: 15 residues. Trimming removed 2 bases from V and 5 bases from J, with 12 bases in between. The whole variable domain, filled in from reference TRBV18 and TRBJ1-4, reads NAGVMQNPRHLVRRRGQEARLRCSPMKGHSHVYWYRQLPEEGLKFMVYLQKENIIDESGMPKERFSAEFPKEGPSILRIQQVVRGDSAAYFCASSPTGQQNEKLFFGSGTQLSVL.

The chain uses TRBV18 and TRBJ1-6; D might be TRBD1 (6 bases). Per germline, CDR1 KGHSH and CDR2 LQKENI. The V gene lost 4 bases and the J gene lost 6 bases, with 13 bases spanning the gap. The CDR3 has 15 amino acids. CDR3: CASSRPTGGNSPLHF. The CDR3 DNA sequence: TGTGCCAGCTCACGACCGACAGGAGGTAATTCACCCCTCCACTTT.

The chain uses TRBV4-1 and TRBJ2-7, with 11 bases lining up with TRBD2. This CDR3 spans 19 amino acids. CDR1 MGHRA and CDR2 YSYEKL come from the germline V gene. After removal of 0 bases from V and 1 base from J, the junction contained 11 bases not matched to a gene. CDR3 sequence reads: CASSQDSPSGGPPSYEQYF. CDR3 coding DNA: TGCGCCAGCAGCCAAGATTCTCCTAGCGGGGGGCCCCCATCCTACGAGCAGTACTTC.

The V gene is TRBV4-1, the J gene TRBJ1-2; 7 nucleotides agree with TRBD1. Germline CDR1 is MGHRA and CDR2 is YSYEKL. There are 16 residues in the CDR3. V was pared by 1 base and J by 1 base, with 6 bases of the junction left unmatched. The DNA for the CDR3 is TGCGCCAGCAGCCAAGCCAGGACAGGAATTAACTATGGCTACACCTTC. This sequence encodes CASSQARTGINYGYTF.

The chain is built from TRBV6-5 and TRBJ2-3; D gene unclear. Trimming removed 5 bases at V and 12 bases at J, with 12 bases between. The V gene's germline CDR1 is MNHEY and CDR2 SVGAGI. CDR3 size: 11 residues. The CDR3 coding sequence is TGTGCCAGCAGTGAAGCACCTGTTCAGTATTTT. Translated, it gives CASSEAPVQYF.

The chain couples TRBV6-1 to TRBJ2-7, with a possible D match to TRBD1 (6 bases). Germline CDR1 is MNHNS and CDR2 is SASEGT. Trimming took off 4 bases at V and 2 bases at J, with 12 bases between the two ends. The CDR3 contains 14 residues. The chain's CDR3 is CASSAWDIAYEQYF. The CDR3 region has the DNA TGTGCCAGCAGTGCCTGGGACATCGCCTACGAGCAGTACTTC.